The present TCR beta chain was sequenced within a study of cytotoxic CD8 clonotypes in ibrutinib-treated CLL. This clone was counted a few times. J was trimmed by 5 bases and V by 8 bases; bases with no gene match: 6. Germline-derived CDR1 and CDR2 are MNHEY and SMNVEV (reference sequence). The CDR3 extends over 14 amino acids. Sequencing was designed to attain a depth spanning 1 in 200,000 to 1 in 1 million T cells. Generated by immunoSEQ multiplex PCR, the TCRdb table keeps only in-frame clones and is missing some. The sample has 250,000 to 350,000 clones; roughly 76% are singletons. This chain uses TRBV27 with TRBJ2-2; TRBD2 aligns across 9 bases. The source is a human donor with chronic lymphocytic leukemia. The starting material was PBMCs, obtained at disease progression, from a patient treated with ibrutinib. In DNA, the CDR3 is TGTGCCAGCGGAATAGCGGGAGTTACCGGGGAGCTGTTTTTT. Protein sequence: CASGIAGVTGELFF.